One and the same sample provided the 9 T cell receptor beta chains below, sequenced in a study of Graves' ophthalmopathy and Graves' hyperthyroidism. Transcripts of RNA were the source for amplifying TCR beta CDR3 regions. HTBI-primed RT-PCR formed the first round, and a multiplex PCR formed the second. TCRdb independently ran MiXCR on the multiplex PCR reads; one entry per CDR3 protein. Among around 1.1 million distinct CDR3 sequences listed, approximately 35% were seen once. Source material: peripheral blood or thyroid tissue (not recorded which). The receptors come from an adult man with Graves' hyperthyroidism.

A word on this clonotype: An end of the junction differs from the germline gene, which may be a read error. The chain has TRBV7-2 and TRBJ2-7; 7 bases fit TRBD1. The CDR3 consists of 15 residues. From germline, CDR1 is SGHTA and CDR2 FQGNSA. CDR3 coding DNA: TGTGCCAGCAGCCCGAACTCGGGACAGACGGGCGAGCAGTGCTTC. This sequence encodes CASSPNSGQTGEQCF.

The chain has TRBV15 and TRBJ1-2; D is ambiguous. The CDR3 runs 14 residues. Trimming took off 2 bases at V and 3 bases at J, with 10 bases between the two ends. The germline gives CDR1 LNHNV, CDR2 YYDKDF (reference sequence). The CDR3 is CATSRTRTDYGYTF. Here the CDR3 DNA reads TGTGCCACCAGCAGAACACGGACCGACTATGGCTACACCTTC.

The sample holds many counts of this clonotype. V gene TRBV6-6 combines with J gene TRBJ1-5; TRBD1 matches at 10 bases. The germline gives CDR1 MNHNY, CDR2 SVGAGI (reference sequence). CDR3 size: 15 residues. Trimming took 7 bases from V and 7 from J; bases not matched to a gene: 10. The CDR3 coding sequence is TGTGCCAGCACCAATCCGGGACAGGGGAGGCAGCCCCAGCATTTT. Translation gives CASTNPGQGRQPQHF.

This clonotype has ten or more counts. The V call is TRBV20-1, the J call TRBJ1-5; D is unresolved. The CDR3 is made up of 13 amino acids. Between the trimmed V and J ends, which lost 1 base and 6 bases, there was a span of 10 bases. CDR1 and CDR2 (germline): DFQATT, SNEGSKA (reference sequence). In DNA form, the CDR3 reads TGCAGTGCTAGAGGGGGATGGGCTCAGCCCCAGCATTTT. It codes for CSARGGWAQPQHF.

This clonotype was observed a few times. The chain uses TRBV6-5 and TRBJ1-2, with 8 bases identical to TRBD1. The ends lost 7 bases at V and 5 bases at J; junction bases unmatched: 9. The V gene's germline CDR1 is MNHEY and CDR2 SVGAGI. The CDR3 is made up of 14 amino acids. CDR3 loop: CASKPTGGGYGYTF. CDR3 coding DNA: TGTGCCAGCAAGCCTACAGGGGGTGGTTATGGCTACACCTTC.

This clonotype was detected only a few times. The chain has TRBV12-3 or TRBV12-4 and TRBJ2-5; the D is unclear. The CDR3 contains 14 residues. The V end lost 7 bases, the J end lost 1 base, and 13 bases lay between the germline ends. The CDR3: CASTESSLQETQYF. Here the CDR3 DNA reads TGTGCCAGCACAGAGAGTTCGCTCCAAGAGACCCAGTACTTC.

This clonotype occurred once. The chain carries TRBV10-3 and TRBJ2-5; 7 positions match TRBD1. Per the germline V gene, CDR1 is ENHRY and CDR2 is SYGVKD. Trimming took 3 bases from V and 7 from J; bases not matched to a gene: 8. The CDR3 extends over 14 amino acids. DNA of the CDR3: TGTGCCATCAGTGACGGGACAGTTGGGTTGACCCAGTACTTC. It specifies CAISDGTVGLTQYF.

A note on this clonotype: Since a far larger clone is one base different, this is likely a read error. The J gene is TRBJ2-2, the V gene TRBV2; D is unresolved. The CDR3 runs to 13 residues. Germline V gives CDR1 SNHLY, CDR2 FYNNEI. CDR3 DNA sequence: TGTGCCACCAGTCCTACTAACACCGGGGAGCTGTTTTTT. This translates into CATSPTNTGELFF.

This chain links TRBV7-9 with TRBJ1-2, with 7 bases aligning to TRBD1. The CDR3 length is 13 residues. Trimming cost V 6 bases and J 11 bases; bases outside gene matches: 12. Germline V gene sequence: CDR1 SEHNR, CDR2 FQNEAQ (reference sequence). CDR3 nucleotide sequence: TGTGCCAGCAGTTATACAGGGGCGCGTTGGTACACCTTC. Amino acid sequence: CASSYTGARWYTF.